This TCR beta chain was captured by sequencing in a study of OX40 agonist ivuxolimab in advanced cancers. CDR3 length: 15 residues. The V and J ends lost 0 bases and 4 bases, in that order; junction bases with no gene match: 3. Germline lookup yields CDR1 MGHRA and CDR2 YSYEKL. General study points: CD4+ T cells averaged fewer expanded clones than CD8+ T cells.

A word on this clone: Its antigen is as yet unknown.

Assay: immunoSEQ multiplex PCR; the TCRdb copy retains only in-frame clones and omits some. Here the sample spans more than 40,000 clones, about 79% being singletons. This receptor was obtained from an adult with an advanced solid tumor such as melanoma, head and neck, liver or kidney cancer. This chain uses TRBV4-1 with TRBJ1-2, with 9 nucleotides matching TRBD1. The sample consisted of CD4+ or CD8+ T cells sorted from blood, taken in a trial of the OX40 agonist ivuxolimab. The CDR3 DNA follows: TGCGCCAGCAGCCAAGAAGACAGGGGGACCTATGGCTACACCTTC. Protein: CASSQEDRGTYGYTF.